This is a list of T cell receptor beta chains from one sample in a study of T cell responses to AZD1222 COVID-19 vaccine. The method was immunoSEQ multiplex PCR; TCRdb's version includes in-frame clones alone and lacks a portion of them. The sample holds 90,000 to 95,000 clones, under 95% seen once. Sequencing used peripheral blood, obtained on day 0 of AZD1222 vaccination. These TCRs come from an adult in good health. Both conserved end residues are part of each CDR3. D genes are given only for firm matches. Some rows have no size entry. The others give once, few or many, or a class for an expanded clone.

J gene	clone size	V gene	D gene	CDR3 protein	CDR3 DNA
TRBJ1-1	.	TRBV7-8	.	CASSQPRQIEAFF	TGTGCCAGCAGCCAGCCAAGACAAATTGAAGCTTTCTTT
TRBJ1-5	.	TRBV7-3	TRBD1	CASSLNRGSQHF	TGTGCCAGCAGCCTCAACAGGGGTTCGCAGCATTTT
TRBJ1-3	.	TRBV5-4	.	CASSLSLGNTIYF	TGTGCCAGCAGCTTGTCTCTTGGAAACACCATATATTTT
TRBJ1-5	.	TRBV18	.	CASSPRDSNQPQHF	TGTGCCAGCTCACCTAGGGACAGCAATCAGCCCCAGCATTTT
TRBJ2-1	.	TRBV24-1	.	CATSDPGSHNEQFF	TGTGCCACCAGTGATCCTGGGTCCCACAATGAGCAGTTCTTC
TRBJ1-3	.	TRBV5-6	.	CASSLGRTDTIYF	TGTGCCAGCAGCCTGGGCAGGACAGACACCATATATTTT
TRBJ1-3	once	TRBV6-2/TRBV6-3	.	CASSYSLTHLRSSGNTIYF	TGTGCCAGCAGTTACTCGCTTACCCACCTCAGGAGCTCTGGAAACACCATATATTTT
TRBJ1-1	.	TRBV6-5	.	CASSYSSGDTEAFF	TGTGCCAGCAGTTACTCGTCTGGGGACACTGAAGCTTTCTTT
TRBJ2-1	.	TRBV27	TRBD2	CASSSTLAGPYNEQFF	TGTGCCAGCAGTTCCACCTTAGCGGGGCCCTACAATGAGCAGTTCTTC
TRBJ2-5	medium-sized	TRBV4-2	.	CASSQDGFFLEETQYF	TGTGCCAGCAGCCAAGATGGGTTCTTCCTAGAAGAGACCCAGTACTTC
TRBJ2-7	.	TRBV6-2/TRBV6-3	TRBD2	CASSYDPAGLAGIYEQYF	TGTGCCAGCAGTTATGACCCAGCCGGGCTAGCGGGGATCTACGAGCAGTACTTC
TRBJ1-2	.	TRBV12-3/TRBV12-4	.	CASSFEARDAYTF	TGTGCCAGCAGTTTTGAGGCCAGGGATGCCTACACCTTC
TRBJ1-4	.	TRBV5-1	TRBD1	CASSLQTGAEKLFF	TGCGCCAGCAGCTTGCAGACAGGGGCTGAAAAACTGTTTTTT
TRBJ1-2	once	TRBV5-1	.	CASTPSPGDYGYTF	TGCGCCAGCACTCCGTCGCCGGGGGACTATGGCTACACCTTC
TRBJ1-2	.	TRBV21-1	.	CASSAPGQHITFNYGYTF	TGTGCCAGCAGCGCCCCGGGACAACATATCACTTTTAACTATGGCTACACCTTC
TRBJ2-1	.	TRBV4-3	TRBD2	CASSLDLAGESYNEQFF	TGCGCCAGCAGCCTGGACTTAGCGGGGGAATCCTACAATGAGCAGTTCTTC
TRBJ2-3	.	TRBV4-2	.	CASSQGGYPRDTQYF	TGTGCCAGCAGCCAAGGGGGCTATCCTCGCGATACGCAGTATTTT
TRBJ1-2	.	TRBV29-1	TRBD1	CSVGGRGLYGYTF	TGCAGCGTTGGAGGCAGGGGGCTTTATGGCTACACCTTC
TRBJ2-3	.	TRBV7-3	.	CASSDRTSTDTQYF	TGTGCCAGCAGCGATCGGACTAGCACAGATACGCAGTATTTT
TRBJ1-4	.	TRBV4-3	.	CASSPTGFGKLFF	TGCGCCAGCAGCCCCACAGGGTTTGGAAAACTGTTTTTT
TRBJ1-5	once	TRBV5-1	.	CASSPQQGQPQHF	TGCGCCAGCAGCCCACAACAAGGGCAGCCCCAGCATTTT
TRBJ1-2	.	TRBV5-4	TRBD1	CASSSGGEENTF	TGTGCCAGCAGCTCAGGGGGCGAAGAGAACACCTTC
TRBJ2-7	.	TRBV5-1	.	CASSSNGYEQYF	TGCGCCAGCAGTTCTAATGGCTACGAGCAGTACTTC
TRBJ2-7	.	TRBV5-1	TRBD2	CASSYVAGSSYEQYF	TGCGCCAGCAGCTACGTAGCGGGGAGCTCCTACGAGCAGTACTTC
TRBJ1-5	.	TRBV30	TRBD1	CAWTPPQGARFQPQHF	TGTGCCTGGACCCCCCCACAGGGGGCACGTTTTCAGCCCCAGCATTTT